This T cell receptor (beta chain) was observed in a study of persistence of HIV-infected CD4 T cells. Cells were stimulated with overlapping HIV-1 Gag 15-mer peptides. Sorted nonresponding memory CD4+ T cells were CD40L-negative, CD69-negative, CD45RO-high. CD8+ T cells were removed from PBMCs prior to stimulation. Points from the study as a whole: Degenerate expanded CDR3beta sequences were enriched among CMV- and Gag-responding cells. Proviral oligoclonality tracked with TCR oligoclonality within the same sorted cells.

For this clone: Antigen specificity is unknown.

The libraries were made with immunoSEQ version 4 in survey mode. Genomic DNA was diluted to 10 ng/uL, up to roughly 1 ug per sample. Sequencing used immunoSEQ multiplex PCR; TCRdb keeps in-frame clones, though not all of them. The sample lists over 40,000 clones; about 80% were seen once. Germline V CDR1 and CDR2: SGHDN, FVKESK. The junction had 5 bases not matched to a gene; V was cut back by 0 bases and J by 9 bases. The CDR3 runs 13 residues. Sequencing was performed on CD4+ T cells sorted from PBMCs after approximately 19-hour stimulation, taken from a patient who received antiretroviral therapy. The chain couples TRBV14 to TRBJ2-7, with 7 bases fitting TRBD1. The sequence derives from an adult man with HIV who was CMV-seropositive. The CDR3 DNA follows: TGTGCCAGCAGCCAAGAGAGGCGGACAGGGCAGTACTTC. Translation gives CASSQERRTGQYF.